These 32 T cell receptor beta chains originate from one sample sequenced in a study of cytomegalovirus exposure and HLA in healthy donors. The PCR had 60 Vbeta and 13 Jbeta primers. Libraries were prepared by immunoSEQ multiplex PCR; TCRdb keeps only in-frame clonotypes and omits some of them. This sample has under 200,000 clones; 82% occur once, and the top ten carry 1.5% to 2%. Material: PBMCs. Receptors were obtained from a young woman in good health and CMV-seronegative.

The chain combines TRBV19 with TRBJ2-6; 7 bases are a match to TRBD2. CDR1 is LNHDA, CDR2 SQIVND, per germline (reference sequence). Germline trimming cut 10 bases from V and 4 bases from J; bases unmatched to any gene: 10. This CDR3 has 15 amino acids. CDR3 bases: TGTGCCACGCACCGGGGAGGGGCAGGGGCCAACGTCCTGACTTTC. This translates into CATHRGGAGANVLTF.

The CDR3 here is CASSQVYRSGSYNEQFF. CDR3 coding DNA: TGCGCCAGCAGCCAAGTTTATCGGTCAGGGTCCTACAATGAGCAGTTCTTC. This sequence joins TRBV4-3 and TRBJ2-1; D perhaps matches TRBD1 (5 bases). The CDR3 sequence is 17 residues long. Germline CDR1 and CDR2: LGHNA and YSLEER. V gave up 1 base and J gave up 1 base, with 14 bases separating them.

The CDR3 is CASSRSTGYTDTQYF. CDR3 coding DNA: TGTGCCAGCAGCCGGAGCACAGGGTACACAGATACGCAGTATTTT. The chain couples TRBV7-2 to TRBJ2-3, with D tentatively TRBD1 (6 bases). The V gene's germline CDR1 is SGHTA and CDR2 FQGNSA. The CDR3 is 15 residues long. Trimming cost V 5 bases and J 2 bases, with 14 bases left between them.

The chain combines TRBV14 with TRBJ2-3; D is perhaps TRBD1 (6 bases). The V end was cut by 4 bases, the J end by 2 bases, with 16 bases between. In germline, CDR1 is SGHDN, CDR2 FVKESK. The CDR3 has 16 amino acids. The CDR3, as DNA: TGTGCCAGCAGCCCGCCGAGGGGGTTCCTCACAGATACGCAGTATTTT. This codes for CASSPPRGFLTDTQYF.

The rearrangement joins TRBV28 to TRBJ2-1; 7 nucleotides agree with TRBD1. Germline V gives CDR1 MDHEN, CDR2 SYDVKM. This CDR3 contains 15 residues. V lost 6 bases, J lost 7 bases, and 12 bases stayed unmatched. The CDR3 DNA is TGTGCCAGCAGCCTCAGGGGGACGGACACAAATGAGCAGTTCTTC. This translates into CASSLRGTDTNEQFF.

CDR3 loop: CSVKRQGDRNEQYF. For the CDR3, the DNA is TGCAGCGTCAAACGACAGGGGGATAGGAACGAGCAGTACTTC. This chain links TRBV29-1 with TRBJ2-7; 9 nucleotides align to TRBD1. This CDR3 spans 14 amino acids. V shed 6 bases and J 5 bases; nucleotides not matched to a gene: 11. Looked up from germline, CDR1 is SQVTM and CDR2 is ANQGSEA.

CDR3 sequence (DNA): TGTGCCAGCAGTTGGGGAGGGGAGCAGTACTTC. It yields the protein CASSWGGEQYF. The chain employs TRBV6-5 and TRBJ2-7; 7 bases are shared with TRBD2. The CDR3 is made up of 11 amino acids. With 4 bases clipped from V and 7 bases from J, the junction kept 1 base outside the gene matches. Germline CDR1 MNHEY, CDR2 SVGAGI.

This chain connects TRBV7-9 to TRBJ2-5; no clear D. This CDR3 is built from 14 residues. V dropped 5 bases and J dropped 4 bases, with 14 bases sitting between them. CDR1 is SEHNR and CDR2 is FQNEAQ in the germline V gene (reference sequence). The CDR3 loop is CASSRRGERETQYF. The CDR3, as DNA: TGTGCCAGCAGCCGCCGCGGAGAACGAGAGACCCAGTACTTC.

The V and J genes are TRBV27 and TRBJ1-2; D gene unclear. V lost 5 bases and J 5 bases, leaving 12 bases between the germline ends. CDR3 size: 13 residues. Germline V gene lookup returns CDR1 MNHEY and CDR2 SMNVEV (reference sequence). The CDR3 DNA reads as TGTGCCAGCAGTCCTACTGACACGTATGGCTACACCTTC. It translates to CASSPTDTYGYTF.

Here the CDR3 reads CASSLGGANQETQYF. The DNA for the CDR3 is TGTGCCAGCAGCTTAGGAGGTGCAAACCAAGAGACCCAGTACTTC. The chain employs TRBV7-9 and TRBJ2-5; D remains unclear. V was shortened by 1 base and J by 0 bases, with 9 bases between the two germline ends. The CDR3 extends over 15 amino acids. The germline V gene encodes CDR1 SEHNR and CDR2 FQNEAQ (reference sequence).

This clone was seen a handful of times. V and J are TRBV5-6 and TRBJ1-1, with a tentative D call TRBD1 (6 bases). With 0 bases removed from V and 0 bases from J, the gap between germline ends came to 12 bases. Per germline, CDR1 SGHDT and CDR2 YYEEEE. The CDR3 is 16 amino acids. Written as DNA, the CDR3 is TGTGCCAGCAGCTTGGTCGCGGGGGCGATGAACACTGAAGCTTTCTTT. This gives the protein CASSLVAGAMNTEAFF.

This clone was seen a single time. The V gene is TRBV7-2, the J gene TRBJ2-1; perhaps TRBD2 as D (6 bases). In germline, CDR1 is SGHTA, CDR2 FQGNSA. V dropped 3 bases and J dropped 2 bases, with 11 bases sitting between them. The CDR3 runs 15 residues. CDR3 sequence: CASSFGGSPYNEQFF. CDR3 nucleotides: TGTGCCAGCAGCTTTGGGGGGTCACCCTACAATGAGCAGTTCTTC.

This clone was counted a few times. The chain recombines TRBV19 with TRBJ2-2, with TRBD2 matching over 14 bases. The CDR3 has 18 residues. Looked up from germline, CDR1 is LNHDA and CDR2 is SQIVND (reference sequence). V lost 4 bases and J lost 5; bases outside the gene matches: 9. CDR3 residues: CASSRGLAGVRSTGELFF. The CDR3 nucleotides are TGTGCCAGTAGTAGGGGACTAGCGGGAGTAAGGTCAACCGGGGAGCTGTTTTTT. Complete variable domain (other parts from reference TRBV19 and TRBJ2-2): DGGITQSPKYLFRKEGQNVTLSCEQNLNHDAMYWYRQDPGQGLRLIYYSQIVNDFQKGDIAEGYSVSREKKESFPLTVTSAQKNPTAFYLCASSRGLAGVRSTGELFFGEGSRLTVL.

V gene TRBV28 combines with J gene TRBJ1-2, with 7 positions matching TRBD1. The CDR3 is 14 amino acids. Germline values: CDR1 MDHEN, CDR2 SYDVKM. Trimming took 6 bases from V and 8 from J; bases not matched to a gene: 12. The CDR3 DNA reads as TGTGCCAGCAGCCTCAACCGGGACAGCGGGGGCTACACCTTC. The encoded protein is CASSLNRDSGGYTF.

The genes are TRBV2 and TRBJ2-1; TRBD2 aligns across 12 bases. CDR3 size: 15 residues. Germline V gives CDR1 SNHLY, CDR2 FYNNEI. V shed 6 bases and J 6 bases; nucleotides not matched to a gene: 6. The CDR3, as DNA: TGTGCCAGCAGGGCCGGGACTAGCGGGCGCAATGAGCAGTTCTTC. Its protein product is CASRAGTSGRNEQFF. The complete variable domain, with remaining parts taken from reference TRBV2 and TRBJ2-1, reads EPEVTQTPSHQVTQMGQEVILRCVPISNHLYFYWYRQILGQKVEFLVSFYNNEISEKSEIFDDQFSVERPDGSNFTLKIRSTKLEDSAMYFCASRAGTSGRNEQFFGPGTRLTVL.

The CDR3 here is CAWDRGNGDGYTF. CDR3 nucleotides: TGTGCCTGGGACAGGGGCAATGGGGATGGCTACACCTTC. The V call is TRBV30, the J call TRBJ1-2; 8 nucleotides agree with TRBD1. Germline V gene lookup returns CDR1 GTSNPN and CDR2 SVGIG (reference sequence). Trimming at V came to 5 bases and at J to 6 bases, leaving 8 bases not matched to a gene. The CDR3 has 13 amino acids.

This chain links TRBV29-1 with TRBJ2-1, with 9 bases identical to TRBD2. Germline trimming cut 4 bases from V and 6 bases from J; bases unmatched to any gene: 16. Germline V gives CDR1 SQVTM, CDR2 ANQGSEA. The CDR3 runs to 17 residues. CDR3 nucleotides: TGCAGCGTTGGTGCAGAGAAAGATAGAGCGGGGGGCAATGAGCAGTTCTTC. Its translation: CSVGAEKDRAGGNEQFF.

The CDR3 here is CASRSGGGQSNQPQHF. CDR3 nucleotide sequence: TGTGCCAGCAGGTCCGGGGGGGGACAAAGCAATCAGCCCCAGCATTTT. The chain combines TRBV28 with TRBJ1-5, with a weak D call TRBD1 (6 bases). Looked up from germline, CDR1 is MDHEN and CDR2 is SYDVKM. There are 16 residues in the CDR3. V lost 6 bases and J 1 base, leaving 16 bases between the germline ends.

The V call is TRBV4-1, the J call TRBJ1-3, with 10 bases fitting TRBD1. Germline V CDR1 and CDR2: MGHRA, YSYEKL. This CDR3 region has 19 residues. Losses at the gene ends were 4 bases for V and 4 bases for J; bases not matched to a gene: 16. The CDR3 here is CASSRTALTGGARGNTIYF. In nucleotides, the CDR3 is TGCGCCAGCAGCCGGACGGCTTTGACAGGGGGCGCGAGGGGAAACACCATATATTTT.

A few counts support this clone. The J gene is TRBJ2-7, the V gene TRBV4-3; D is uncertain. CDR1 and CDR2 (germline): LGHNA, YSLEER. The ends were cut back, 0 bases at V and 7 bases at J, with 13 bases in the middle. The CDR3 spans 14 residues. In nucleotides, the CDR3 is TGCGCCAGCAGCCAAGATCAGGTCAGACGGGAGCAGTACTTC. Amino acids: CASSQDQVRREQYF.

This sequence joins TRBV11-2 and TRBJ2-7, with 9 bases lining up with TRBD2. Trimming removed 0 bases from V and 6 bases from J; junction bases left unmatched: 6. Germline V gives CDR1 SGHAT, CDR2 FQNNGV. CDR3 length equals 15 residues. CDR3 in amino acids: CASSLEGTSNSEQYV. In nucleotides, the CDR3 is TGTGCCAGCAGCTTAGAGGGGACTAGCAATTCCGAGCAGTACGTC.

V is TRBV9 and J is TRBJ1-2, with 9 bases matching TRBD1. Trimming cost V 3 bases and J 0 bases; bases outside gene matches: 3. Germline V gene data show CDR1 as SGDLS and CDR2 as YYNGEE. The CDR3 consists of 15 residues. CDR3 sequence reads: CASSEQGATNYGYTF. The CDR3 nucleotides are TGTGCCAGCAGCGAACAGGGGGCCACTAACTATGGCTACACCTTC.

The chain is built from TRBV7-9 and TRBJ1-1; TRBD1 is a possible D gene (6 bases). CDR1 is SEHNR, CDR2 FQNEAQ, per germline (reference sequence). This CDR3 is 15 amino acids long. V was cut by 3 bases and J by 7 bases, with 18 bases left in between. As DNA, the CDR3 is TGTGCCAGCAGCTTTCATAACGTAAAAGGGGGTGAAGCTTTCTTT. Protein sequence: CASSFHNVKGGEAFF.

This rearrangement joins TRBV7-2 to TRBJ1-2, with a tentative D call TRBD1 (5 bases). Trimming took 2 bases from V and 0 from J, leaving 10 bases between them. Looked up from germline, CDR1 is SGHTA and CDR2 is FQGNSA. The CDR3 contains 15 residues. CDR3 sequence: CASSLRGQANYGYTF. As DNA, the CDR3 is TGTGCCAGCAGCTTACGCGGACAAGCTAACTATGGCTACACCTTC.

The CDR3 DNA follows: TGTGCCAGCTCACCACCCGAGGGCTACGAGCAGTACTTC. Its translation is CASSPPEGYEQYF. This chain uses TRBV18 with TRBJ2-7; D possibly corresponds to TRBD2 (5 bases). Per germline, CDR1 KGHSH and CDR2 LQKENI. Trimming stripped 0 bases from V and 3 bases from J, with 6 bases between. CDR3 size: 13 residues.

This sequence joins TRBV6-5 and TRBJ2-7, with TRBD1 matching over 9 bases. The CDR3 loop spans 14 amino acids. Germline V gives CDR1 MNHEY, CDR2 SVGAGI. V lost 4 bases to trimming and J lost 6 bases; unmatched junction nucleotides: 7. The CDR3 loop is CASSFTGGPGEQYF. Written as DNA, the CDR3 is TGTGCCAGCAGTTTCACAGGGGGCCCAGGCGAGCAGTACTTC.

In this sample, this clone turned up a few times. The chain employs TRBV4-1 and TRBJ2-2; tentative D call: TRBD1 (6 bases). The CDR3 extends over 14 amino acids. Between the trimmed V and J ends, which lost 5 bases and 5 bases, there was a span of 12 bases. CDR1 MGHRA and CDR2 YSYEKL come from the germline V gene. In nucleotides, the CDR3 is TGCGCCAGCAGCTCCGCAGGGGATACCGGGGAGCTGTTTTTT. This translates into CASSSAGDTGELFF.

This chain links TRBV4-1 with TRBJ2-3, with D tentatively TRBD2 (5 bases). Germline V gene lookup returns CDR1 MGHRA and CDR2 YSYEKL. Trimming pared 1 base from V and 0 bases from J, leaving 11 bases between. CDR3 length: 16 residues. This CDR3 is CASSQVSSGSTDTQYF. The CDR3 DNA is TGCGCCAGCAGCCAAGTTTCCAGCGGTAGCACAGATACGCAGTATTTT.

The chain carries TRBV11-2 and TRBJ2-5; 9 bases are a match to TRBD2. V trimming: 4 bases; J trimming: 3 bases; junction bases outside the gene matches: 9. The CDR3 runs 16 residues. Germline V CDR1 and CDR2: SGHAT, FQNNGV. The CDR3 region has the DNA TGTGCCAGCAGCTCTTACAGCGGGAGGCGGGAAGAGACCCAGTACTTC. The encoded protein is CASSSYSGRREETQYF.

V and J are TRBV5-8 and TRBJ2-1, with 8 bases fitting TRBD2. This CDR3 has 16 residues. Trimming removed 1 base from V and 7 bases from J; junction bases left unmatched: 10. Germline CDR1 reads SGHTS; CDR2 reads YDEGEE. As DNA, the CDR3 is TGTGCCAGCAGCTTGTTCGGGGGGGAGGGCCGGAATGAGCAGTTCTTC. It yields the protein CASSLFGGEGRNEQFF.

The V call is TRBV7-2, the J call TRBJ2-7; TRBD2 matches at 7 bases. The V gene's germline CDR1 is SGHTA and CDR2 FQGNSA. V lost 5 bases to trimming and J lost 3 bases; unmatched junction nucleotides: 13. The CDR3 has 16 residues. The CDR3 DNA reads as TGTGCCAGCAGCCCGGAGGGGCTAGCGGTTCACTACGAGCAGTACTTC. Translating it yields CASSPEGLAVHYEQYF. The full variable domain, its missing parts supplied by reference TRBV7-2 and TRBJ2-7, is GAGVSQSPSNKVTEKGKDVELRCDPISGHTALYWYRQSLGQGLEFLIYFQGNSAPDKSGLPSDRFSAERTGGSVSTLTIQRTQQEDSAVYLCASSPEGLAVHYEQYFGPGTRLTVT.

CDR3 region: CATSRLGGSGTQYF. CDR3 in DNA: TGTGCCACCAGCAGACTCGGGGGGAGTGGGACCCAGTACTTC. The V call is TRBV15, the J call TRBJ2-5; TRBD2 agrees at 7 bases. CDR3 size: 14 residues. In germline, CDR1 is LNHNV, CDR2 YYDKDF (reference sequence). The V and J ends lost 2 bases and 7 bases, in that order; junction bases with no gene match: 7.